This is a list of T cell receptor beta chains from one sample in a study of T cell responses to AZD1222 COVID-19 vaccine. This table comes from immunoSEQ multiplex PCR, and its TCRdb copy is limited to in-frame clones, with some not included. The sample holds over 35,000 clones, just under 80% seen once. Sample: peripheral blood, taken 28 days after the second dose of the MenACWY control vaccine. All receptors derive from an adult who received the MenACWY meningococcal vaccine as a control. Both conserved end residues are part of each CDR3. The order of the fields is D gene, J gene, V gene, clone size, CDR3 length, CDR3 protein, CDR3 DNA. The D gene is left open where the match is weak. Where a row states a size, it is once, few, many or the class of an expanded clone; other rows omit it.

d_call: .
j_call: TRBJ1-2
v_call: TRBV6-5
clone_size: once
cdr3_length: 14
cdr3_aa: CASRLRGINYGYTF
cdr3_nt: TGTGCCAGCAGACTGAGGGGGATCAACTATGGCTACACCTTC

d_call: TRBD2
j_call: TRBJ2-1
v_call: TRBV28
clone_size: .
cdr3_length: 16
cdr3_aa: CASSSSGTSGYNEQFF
cdr3_nt: TGTGCCAGCAGCTCGTCCGGGACTAGCGGATACAATGAGCAGTTCTTC

d_call: .
j_call: TRBJ1-4
v_call: TRBV3-1/TRBV3-2
clone_size: .
cdr3_length: 15
cdr3_aa: CASSQGRAPNEKLFF
cdr3_nt: TGTGCCAGCAGCCAAGGGCGGGCCCCTAATGAAAAACTGTTTTTT

d_call: TRBD2
j_call: TRBJ2-1
v_call: TRBV19
clone_size: .
cdr3_length: 22
cdr3_aa: CASTAIRLGTSGSESSYNEQFF
cdr3_nt: TGTGCCAGTACCGCTATCCGGTTGGGGACTAGCGGGTCTGAAAGCTCCTACAATGAGCAGTTCTTC

d_call: .
j_call: TRBJ1-3
v_call: TRBV5-1
clone_size: .
cdr3_length: 16
cdr3_aa: CASSLGQTSSGNTIYF
cdr3_nt: TGCGCCAGCAGCTTGGGTCAGACTTCGTCTGGAAACACCATATATTTT

d_call: .
j_call: TRBJ1-1
v_call: TRBV5-6
clone_size: .
cdr3_length: 14
cdr3_aa: CASSDTLSDTEAFF
cdr3_nt: TGTGCCAGCAGCGATACCCTGTCGGACACTGAAGCTTTCTTT

d_call: .
j_call: TRBJ1-1
v_call: TRBV30
clone_size: once
cdr3_length: 15
cdr3_aa: CAWSVRAGMNTEAFF
cdr3_nt: TGTGCCTGGAGTGTACGGGCAGGGATGAACACTGAAGCTTTCTTT

d_call: TRBD2
j_call: TRBJ2-6
v_call: TRBV5-1
clone_size: few
cdr3_length: 17
cdr3_aa: CASSSLAGGSGANVLTF
cdr3_nt: TGCGCCAGCAGCTCTCTAGCGGGAGGATCTGGGGCCAACGTCCTGACTTTC

d_call: .
j_call: TRBJ1-6
v_call: TRBV30
clone_size: .
cdr3_length: 14
cdr3_aa: CAWSLTLDRILLHF
cdr3_nt: TGTGCCTGGAGTCTAACCCTAGACCGGATACTCCTCCACTTT

d_call: .
j_call: TRBJ1-5
v_call: TRBV10-3
clone_size: .
cdr3_length: 15
cdr3_aa: CAISGGVSSNQPQHF
cdr3_nt: TGTGCCATCAGCGGGGGGGTATCTAGCAATCAGCCCCAGCATTTT

d_call: TRBD1
j_call: TRBJ1-5
v_call: TRBV19
clone_size: few
cdr3_length: 13
cdr3_aa: CANQAGGVQPQHF
cdr3_nt: TGTGCCAATCAAGCAGGGGGCGTTCAGCCCCAGCATTTT